This T cell receptor beta chain was captured in a study of shared clonotypes between healthy human individuals. Study-level points and caveats: Unshared clonotypes carried lower generation probabilities than those common to all four donors.

Only in-frame clones appear in the TCRdb table, and some are missing; sequencing was by immunoSEQ multiplex PCR. The table includes around 940,000 clones, about three quarters detected once. With regard to this clone: Its antigen is still unknown.

Looked up from germline, CDR1 is MDHEN and CDR2 is SYDVKM. The ends were cut back, 6 bases at V and 5 bases at J, with 10 bases in the middle. This CDR3 region has 12 residues. Those who donated, Caucasian adults without exception, all lived in Nashville, Tennessee. Splitting the CD4+ cells yielded a CD45RA+ naive subset and a CD45RA-negative memory subset. Sequencing was performed on memory CD4+ T cells sorted from blood. The subset was: CD45RA-negative fraction. J is TRBJ1-1 and V is TRBV28; weak D call: TRBD1 (6 bases). The TCR sequence derives from a young man in good health. Here the CDR3 reads CASRDSGTEAFF. Here the CDR3 DNA reads TGTGCCAGCAGGGACAGTGGGACTGAAGCTTTCTTT.